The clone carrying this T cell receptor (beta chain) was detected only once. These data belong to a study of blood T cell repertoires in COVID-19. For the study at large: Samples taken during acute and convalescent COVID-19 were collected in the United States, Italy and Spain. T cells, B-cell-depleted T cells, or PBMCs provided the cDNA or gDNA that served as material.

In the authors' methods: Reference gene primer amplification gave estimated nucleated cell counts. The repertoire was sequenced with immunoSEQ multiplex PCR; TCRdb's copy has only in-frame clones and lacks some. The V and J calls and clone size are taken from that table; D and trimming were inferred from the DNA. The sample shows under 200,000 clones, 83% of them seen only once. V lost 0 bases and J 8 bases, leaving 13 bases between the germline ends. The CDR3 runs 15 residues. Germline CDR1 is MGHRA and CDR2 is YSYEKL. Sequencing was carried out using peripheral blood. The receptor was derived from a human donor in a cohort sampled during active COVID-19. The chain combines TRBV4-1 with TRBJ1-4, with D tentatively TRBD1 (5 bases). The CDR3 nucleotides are TGCGCCAGCAGCCAAGATCGAAGCTCAGGGGAAAAACTGTTTTTT. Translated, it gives CASSQDRSSGEKLFF.